This T cell receptor (beta chain) was retrieved from a study of metastatic and nonmetastatic thyroid tumors. Findings and limits, study-wide: Malignant tumors reportedly showed significantly higher TCR beta diversity than benign nodules in both blood and tumor.

Per the study methods: What underpinned the distant-metastasis classifier for papillary thyroid cancer was the set of CDR3 differences across clinicopathological groups. TCRdb re-processed the PCR reads through MiXCR. The V and J calls were not made by the authors but by TCRdb's processing. Here the sample spans 30,000 to 50,000 clones, roughly 14% being singletons. This clone has a count of ten or more. The antigen is undetermined. CDR1 and CDR2 (germline): MNHEY, SMNVEV (reference sequence). The V gene lost 3 bases and the J gene lost 10 bases, with 16 bases spanning the gap. This CDR3 contains 14 residues. Thyroid surgery was preceded by no treatment in any patient.

What was sequenced was blood. This receptor was obtained from a female donor with papillary thyroid cancer or a benign thyroid nodule (not recorded which). Some clones in this sample may be carry-over from other donors' samples. The chain is built from TRBV27 and TRBJ2-1; D gene unclear. CDR3 coding DNA: TGTGCCAGCAGTTTGGAGCCGCGAGAACACGAGCAGTTCTTC. Protein sequence: CASSLEPREHEQFF.